The rows below give T cell receptor beta chains drawn from one sample of a study of identical twins. TCRdb analysed the 5' RACE reads with MiXCR anew, one entry per CDR3 protein. The sample has around 650,000 distinct CDR3 sequences, roughly 7.1% seen once; the top ten hold roughly 1.5%. The same sample was also studied in work on yellow fever vaccine responses in identical twins.

The sequencing sample was made of PBMCs. Every receptor here comes from a woman aged 18-29 years in good health. CDR3s include the opening cysteine and the closing phenylalanine or tryptophan. A D gene is named only where the DNA matches it firmly. Clone size is stated in some rows and not others, as once, few, many or a class when expanded.

>-|TRBJ2-3|TRBV11-2|-|16
TGTGCCAGCAGCTTAGCGGTCCGTCCTAGCACAGATACGCAGTATTTT
CASSLAVRPSTDTQYF
>many|TRBJ1-1|TRBV29-1|TRBD1|14
TGCAGCGTTTTAATCCGGGACAGGAACACTGAAGCTTTCTTT
CSVLIRDRNTEAFF
>few|TRBJ2-1|TRBV9|-|15
TGTGCCAGCAGCGTAGAGCTGAGCTCCTACAATGAGCAGTTCTTC
CASSVELSSYNEQFF
>many|TRBJ2-2|TRBV6-5|-|16
TGTGCCAGCAGTTACACGAGTTCGAGGAACACCGGGGAGCTGTTTTTT
CASSYTSSRNTGELFF
>-|TRBJ2-2|TRBV12-3/TRBV12-4|TRBD1|16
TGTGCCAGCAGTTTATGGCAGGGGGCCGGCACCGGGGAGCTGTTTTTT
CASSLWQGAGTGELFF
>-|TRBJ2-5|TRBV7-7|-|16
TGTGCCAGCAGCCCCACTCTTCCCAGCTCCGGTGGGACCCAGTACTTC
CASSPTLPSSGGTQYF
>few|TRBJ1-1|TRBV27|-|15
TGTGCCAGCAGTTTCTCACAGGAGCAGAACACTGAAGCTTTCTTT
CASSFSQEQNTEAFF
>many|TRBJ2-6|TRBV20-1|TRBD2|18
TGCAGTGCTAGAGATCCCACTAGCGGGAGAACCGGGGCCAACGTCCTGACTTTC
CSARDPTSGRTGANVLTF
>-|TRBJ2-7|TRBV11-2|-|14
TGTGCCAGCAGCTCCACGACAGGAAGCTACGAGCAGTACTTC
CASSSTTGSYEQYF
>few|TRBJ2-2|TRBV12-3/TRBV12-4|TRBD1|15
TGTGCCAGCAGCCGGACAGGGTCAAACACCGGGGAGCTGTTTTTT
CASSRTGSNTGELFF
>many|TRBJ1-1|TRBV12-3/TRBV12-4|-|13
TGTGCCAGCAGTTTACCGGTGAACACTGAAGCTTTCTTT
CASSLPVNTEAFF
>-|TRBJ2-7|TRBV29-1|-|13
TGCAGCGTTGCGGGAGTCGGAACCTACGAGCAGTACTTC
CSVAGVGTYEQYF
>many|TRBJ2-4|TRBV24-1|-|15
TGTGCCACCAGTGACCCACGGTTAGCCAAAAACATTCAGTACTTC
CATSDPRLAKNIQYF
>-|TRBJ2-7|TRBV10-3|-|13
TGTGCCATCAGTGACATATCCACCCACGAGCAGTACTTC
CAISDISTHEQYF
>-|TRBJ2-7|TRBV10-3|-|11
TGTGCCATCAGTGGTGAGTACGAGCAGTACTTC
CAISGEYEQYF
>many|TRBJ2-7|TRBV10-3|TRBD1|14
TGTGCCATCAGTGAACAGGGGGTAGACTACGAGCAGTACTTC
CAISEQGVDYEQYF
>few|TRBJ1-1|TRBV20-1|TRBD1|12
TGCAGTGCTAGGGGGACAGGGGTTGAAGCTTTCTTT
CSARGTGVEAFF
>few|TRBJ2-5|TRBV2|-|10
TGTGCCAGCAGTCTAAGTAACCAGTACTTC
CASSLSNQYF
>-|TRBJ1-1|TRBV27|-|15
TGTGCCAGCAGTTTATTTGGGCCAGCCAACACTGAAGCTTTCTTT
CASSLFGPANTEAFF
>few|TRBJ2-1|TRBV28|-|16
TGTGCCAGCAGTTTTCTTTGGTCAGCTACGCCGAATGAGCAGTTCTTC
CASSFLWSATPNEQFF
>many|TRBJ2-1|TRBV20-1|TRBD2|14
TGCAGTGCCCCTAGCGGGAGGGGTTACAATGAGCAGTTCTTC
CSAPSGRGYNEQFF
>-|TRBJ2-7|TRBV20-1|TRBD2|14
TGCAGTGCTAGCAGACTAGCGGGAGGAAACGAGCAGTACTTC
CSASRLAGGNEQYF
>many|TRBJ2-3|TRBV29-1|TRBD2|13
TGCAGCGTCGACGGGACTAGCTCAGATACGCAGTATTTT
CSVDGTSSDTQYF
>many|TRBJ2-1|TRBV29-1|TRBD2|14
TGCAGCGTTGAACGACTAGCGGGATACAATGAGCAGTTCTTC
CSVERLAGYNEQFF
>-|TRBJ2-3|TRBV20-1|-|15
TGCAGTGCTAAAGTACAGGGTTTTAGCACAGATACGCAGTATTTT
CSAKVQGFSTDTQYF
>few|TRBJ2-7|TRBV3-1|TRBD2|15
TGTGCCAGCAGGCCCGGACTAGCCGGGACCTACGAGCAGTACTTC
CASRPGLAGTYEQYF
>few|TRBJ1-5|TRBV6-2/TRBV6-3|-|13
TGTGCCAGCACCCGAGAGGGCAGACAGCCCCAGCATTTT
CASTREGRQPQHF
>-|TRBJ1-1|TRBV27|-|11
TGTGCCAGCGGAAAGGGAGCTGAAGCTTTCTTT
CASGKGAEAFF
>few|TRBJ2-2|TRBV2|-|16
TGTGCCAGCAGTGATTGGAGCCCAACGAACACCGGGGAGCTGTTTTTT
CASSDWSPTNTGELFF
>few|TRBJ2-3|TRBV6-5|-|15
TGTGCCAGCAGTTACTCGCGACAGAGGACGGATACGCAGTATTTT
CASSYSRQRTDTQYF
>-|TRBJ2-7|TRBV28|-|14
TGTGCCTCCGGGGAGGAAGGACAGAGAGGCGAGCAGTACTTC
CASGEEGQRGEQYF
>-|TRBJ2-7|TRBV6-1|TRBD2|15
TGTGCCAGCAGTCCGACTAGCGTGAGCTCCTACGAGCAGTACTTC
CASSPTSVSSYEQYF
>once|TRBJ2-5|TRBV11-2|TRBD1|16
TGTGCCAGCAGCTCCGGTCCCGGGACAGGGACGGAGACCCAGTACTTC
CASSSGPGTGTETQYF
>-|TRBJ1-6|TRBV28|TRBD1|15
TGTGCCAGCACCAGACAGGGCCAATATAATTCACCCCTCCACTTT
CASTRQGQYNSPLHF
>few|TRBJ1-6|TRBV27|-|13
TGTGCCAGCAGGCCAACCTATAATTCACCCCTCCACTTT
CASRPTYNSPLHF
>many|TRBJ1-1|TRBV6-5|-|15
TGTGCCAGCAGTTACTTGGGGGGGCTGGGCACTGAAGCTTTCTTT
CASSYLGGLGTEAFF
>-|TRBJ1-1|TRBV27|-|14
TGTGCCAGCAGTGCGACACCAACCGGAGCTGAAGCTTTCTTT
CASSATPTGAEAFF
>-|TRBJ2-5|TRBV27|-|13
TGTGCCAGCAAGTTCCAGGGTGGGGAGACCCAGTACTTC
CASKFQGGETQYF
>many|TRBJ2-3|TRBV3-1|-|12
TGTGCCAGCAGCCAAGCCGCGGATACGCAGTATTTT
CASSQAADTQYF
>few|TRBJ2-3|TRBV5-1|TRBD1|16
TGCGCCAGCAGCTTGGGGGACAGGGATAGCACAGATACGCAGTATTTT
CASSLGDRDSTDTQYF
>few|TRBJ2-1|TRBV14|-|16
TGTGCCAGCAGCCCCCGATGGGCAGGGGACAACAATGAGCAGTTCTTC
CASSPRWAGDNNEQFF
>many|TRBJ1-6|TRBV7-6|-|13
TGTGCCAGCAGCTTAGCGGGTGTCTCACCCCTCCACTTT
CASSLAGVSPLHF
>few|TRBJ2-7|TRBV6-5|TRBD2|14
TGTGCCAGCAGTTACACCCGGACTAGCGACGAGCAGTACTTC
CASSYTRTSDEQYF
>many|TRBJ2-2|TRBV4-1|TRBD2|17
TGCGCCAGCAGCCGGGGACTAGCGGGAGAGGGGGCCGGGGAGCTGTTTTTT
CASSRGLAGEGAGELFF
>-|TRBJ2-2|TRBV3-1|-|15
TGTGCCAGCAGCCCGGAAGGATCGAACACCGGGGAGCTGTTTTTT
CASSPEGSNTGELFF
>many|TRBJ1-3|TRBV5-1|-|16
TGCGCCAGCAGCTTGGGCACAGGGAGTTCTGGAAACACCATATATTTT
CASSLGTGSSGNTIYF